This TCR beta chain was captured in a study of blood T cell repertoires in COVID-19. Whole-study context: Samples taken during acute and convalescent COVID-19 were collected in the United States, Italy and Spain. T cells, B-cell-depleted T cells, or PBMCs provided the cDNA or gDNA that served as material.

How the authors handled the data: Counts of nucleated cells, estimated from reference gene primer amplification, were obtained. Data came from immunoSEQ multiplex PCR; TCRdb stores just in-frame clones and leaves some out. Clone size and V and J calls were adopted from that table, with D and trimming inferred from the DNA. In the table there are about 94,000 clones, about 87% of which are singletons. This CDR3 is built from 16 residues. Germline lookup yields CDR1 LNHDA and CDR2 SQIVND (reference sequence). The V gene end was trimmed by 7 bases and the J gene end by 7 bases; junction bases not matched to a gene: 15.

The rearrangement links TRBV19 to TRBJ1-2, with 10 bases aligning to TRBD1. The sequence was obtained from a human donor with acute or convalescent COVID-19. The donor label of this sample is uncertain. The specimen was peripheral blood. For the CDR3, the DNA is TGTGCCAGTACCCTGAACCCAGACAGGGGGCGCGTTGGCTACACCTTC. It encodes CASTLNPDRGRVGYTF.